A single sample gave rise to the 10 T cell receptor beta chains below, sequenced in a study of vaccination and CD4 T cells after COVID-19. Time point meaning: late sampling 161 to 241 days after vaccination in a few convalescent patients. The treatment is: roughly ten-day PBMC culture with coronavirus spike peptide pools or control peptides (ViraFEST assay). Antigens of these TCRs are unknown. Cultured CD4+ T cells had their DNA profiled by the Oncomine TCR Beta short-read assay. TCRdb re-called the PCR reads with MiXCR, one entry per CDR3 protein. The sample holds 20,000 to 25,000 distinct CDR3 sequences, roughly 44% seen once. The material sequenced was CD4+ T cells from blood, cultured in vitro, taken about 7 months after SARS-CoV-2 vaccination. The receptors here all came from a human donor who had recovered from COVID-19.

The table lists this clonotype with a count of one. The rearrangement links TRBV28 to TRBJ2-7; 8 bases agree with TRBD2. CDR1 MDHEN and CDR2 SYDVKM come from the germline V gene. CDR3 length: 17 residues. With V trimmed by 3 bases and J by 5 bases, 15 bases remained unmatched. The CDR3 loop is CASSLLPWREEVDEQYF. The CDR3 nucleotides are TGTGCCAGCAGTTTGCTTCCATGGCGGGAGGAGGTCGACGAGCAGTACTTC. The full variable domain, with the rest looked up from reference TRBV28 and TRBJ2-7, is DVKVTQSSRYLVKRTGEKVFLECVQDMDHENMFWYRQDPGLGLRLIYFSYDVKMKEKGDIPEGYSVSREKKERFSLILESASTNQTSMYLCASSLLPWREEVDEQYFGPGTRLTVT.

This clonotype was detected a few times. The V call is TRBV19, the J call TRBJ2-7; 10 bases line up with TRBD1. The CDR3 has 15 residues. V shed 3 bases and J 2 bases; nucleotides not matched to a gene: 4. Per germline, CDR1 LNHDA and CDR2 SQIVND (reference sequence). Here the CDR3 DNA reads TGTGCCAGTAGTATCCGGGACAGGGGTCCCTACGAGCAGTACTTC. Translation gives CASSIRDRGPYEQYF.

V and J are TRBV23-1 and TRBJ2-7, with D possibly being TRBD2 (7 bases). TRBV23-1 is assigned to the ORF class and has an uncertain function. Deletions cut 1 base from V and 4 bases from J, with 11 bases between. The CDR3 spans 14 residues. CDR3 loop: CASSQWGGPYEQYF. The DNA of the CDR3 is TGCGCCAGCAGTCAATGGGGGGGCCCTTACGAGCAGTACTTC.

This chain joins TRBV7-2 and TRBJ2-5; D call uncertain. The CDR3 consists of 14 residues. Germline-derived CDR1 and CDR2 are SGHTA and FQGNSA. The V end was cut by 5 bases, the J end by 2 bases, with 12 bases between. The CDR3 loop is CASSRGARQETQYF. CDR3 DNA: TGTGCCAGCAGCCGAGGCGCTCGGCAAGAGACCCAGTACTTC.

The chain uses TRBV4-3 and TRBJ2-7; D is uncertain. Trimming shortened V by 0 bases and J by 1 base, and 19 bases separated the two germline ends. The CDR3 totals 18 residues. Germline CDR1 and CDR2: LGHNA and YSLEER. The CDR3: CASSQDRSSGRLSYEQYF. In DNA, the CDR3 is TGCGCCAGCAGCCAAGATCGCTCGTCCGGACGGCTTTCCTACGAGCAGTACTTC.

The chain recombines TRBV28 with TRBJ2-1, with 10 bases that match TRBD2. The CDR3 runs to 15 residues. Trimming took 6 bases from V and 5 from J; bases not matched to a gene: 7. From germline, CDR1 is MDHEN and CDR2 SYDVKM. CDR3 sequence: CASSRQAGGHNEQFF. In nucleotides, the CDR3 is TGTGCCAGCAGCCGCCAAGCGGGAGGGCACAATGAGCAGTTCTTC.

The chain uses TRBV20-1 and TRBJ2-3; D ambiguous. From germline, CDR1 is DFQATT and CDR2 SNEGSKA (reference sequence). This CDR3 comprises 12 residues. V was trimmed by 6 bases and J by 2 bases, leaving 9 bases between them. In DNA form, the CDR3 reads TGCAGTGCGCCGACCCACACAGATACGCAGTATTTT. Protein sequence: CSAPTHTDTQYF.

A few counts support this clonotype. This chain joins TRBV27 and TRBJ2-6, with 8 nucleotides matching TRBD1. Germline trimming cut 2 bases from V and 4 bases from J; bases unmatched to any gene: 7. Germline V gene sequence: CDR1 MNHEY, CDR2 SMNVEV (reference sequence). This CDR3 is 17 amino acids long. CDR3 in amino acids: CASSLIQGARGANVLTF. CDR3 DNA sequence: TGTGCCAGCAGTTTAATCCAGGGGGCCAGAGGGGCCAACGTCCTGACTTTC.

In its sample, this clonotype was seen a few times. For the CDR3, the DNA is TGTGCCAGCAGTAAGGCTCGAAGGACTAGCTCTTACGAGCAGTACTTC. Protein product: CASSKARRTSSYEQYF. The chain is built from TRBV27 and TRBJ2-7, with 8 positions matching TRBD2. Germline CDR1 MNHEY, CDR2 SMNVEV (reference sequence). There are 16 residues in the CDR3. The J segment lost 4 bases and the V segment lost 5 bases, leaving 13 bases of the junction unmatched.

The chain has TRBV10-3 and TRBJ2-7; 14 nucleotides align to TRBD2. CDR1 is ENHRY and CDR2 is SYGVKD in the germline V gene. The CDR3 totals 14 residues. Trimming took 6 bases from V and 5 from J; bases not matched to a gene: 3. The CDR3, as DNA: TGTGCCATCAGCGGGACTAGCGGGAGTCACGAGCAGTACTTC. Translation gives CAISGTSGSHEQYF.